The rows below give T cell receptor beta chains drawn from one sample of a study of response to subunit inactivated influenza vaccine. TCRdb used MiXCR to reprocess the RT-PCR reads, holding one entry per CDR3 protein. The sample lists more than 600,000 distinct CDR3 sequences; roughly 18% were seen once. Material: PBMCs from blood, obtained 5 days after vaccination. The receptors shown here come from a man aged 45 to 65 who received an inactivated influenza vaccine. Both conserved end residues are part of each CDR3. A D gene is named only where the DNA matches it firmly. Clone size is stated in some rows and not others, as once, few, many or a class when expanded.

clone_size,j_call,v_call,cdr3_length,d_call,cdr3_aa,cdr3_nt
many,TRBJ2-5,TRBV20-1,15,TRBD2,CSAMSFRGSQETQYF,TGCAGTGCCATGTCTTTCCGCGGGAGCCAAGAGACCCAGTACTTC
many,TRBJ2-1,TRBV6-1,15,TRBD2,CASSHGTSLNNEQFF,TGTGCCAGCAGCCACGGGACTAGCCTCAACAATGAGCAGTTCTTC
-,TRBJ2-7,TRBV6-1,13,-,CASSERQIYEQYF,TGTGCCAGCAGTGAGCGACAGATCTACGAGCAGTACTTC
-,TRBJ2-7,TRBV20-1,12,-,CSGVQGNYEQYF,TGCAGTGGAGTACAGGGAAACTACGAGCAGTACTTC
-,TRBJ2-3,TRBV5-4,16,TRBD1,CASSSRTGGRSDTQYF,TGTGCCAGCAGCTCGCGGACAGGGGGGCGGTCAGATACGCAGTATTTT
-,TRBJ2-3,TRBV10-3,14,TRBD1,CAIRKQGPTDTQYF,TGTGCCATCAGAAAACAGGGGCCCACAGATACGCAGTATTTT
few,TRBJ2-3,TRBV7-3,13,-,CASSLTYGGVVVF,TGTGCCAGCAGCTTAACTTACGGGGGAGTGGTGGTCTTT
-,TRBJ2-1,TRBV24-1,13,-,CATSDPLGDEQFF,TGTGCCACCAGTGACCCCCTGGGGGACGAGCAGTTCTTC
-,TRBJ2-1,TRBV6-1,13,-,CASSQGPTNEQFF,TGTGCCAGCAGTCAAGGGCCTACCAATGAGCAGTTCTTC
-,TRBJ1-2,TRBV20-1,14,TRBD1,CSAAGTGARGGYTF,TGCAGTGCGGCCGGGACAGGGGCGCGAGGTGGCTACACCTTC
-,TRBJ2-1,TRBV5-5,17,-,CASSPDPLAVSYNEQFF,TGTGCCAGCAGCCCCGACCCCTTGGCGGTAAGCTACAATGAGCAGTTCTTC
once,TRBJ2-5,TRBV5-6,12,-,CASSTLPETQYF,TGTGCCAGCAGCACCTTGCCGGAGACCCAGTACTTC
-,TRBJ2-2,TRBV2,14,-,CASSALSGTGELFF,TGTGCCAGCAGTGCCCTCTCGGGGACCGGGGAGCTGTTTTTT
few,TRBJ2-1,TRBV28,14,-,CASSNLDYYNEQFF,TGTGCCAGCAGTAACCTGGATTATTACAATGAGCAGTTCTTC
few,TRBJ2-7,TRBV28,15,TRBD1,CASRYRDRVIYEQYF,TGTGCCAGCAGGTACCGGGACAGGGTCATCTACGAGCAGTACTTC
few,TRBJ2-5,TRBV5-1,18,TRBD2,CASSLGTSGRQGPETQYF,TGCGCCAGCAGCTTGGGGACTAGCGGGAGGCAGGGCCCAGAGACCCAGTACTTC
-,TRBJ2-7,TRBV2,16,TRBD2,CASSEGYGTSAYEQYF,TGTGCCAGCAGTGAGGGTTATGGGACTAGCGCCTACGAGCAGTACTTC
few,TRBJ1-2,TRBV6-5,17,-,CASSYSPTGNINYGYTF,TGTGCCAGCAGTTACTCCCCGACAGGAAACATTAACTATGGCTACACCTTC
few,TRBJ2-5,TRBV7-9,14,TRBD1,CASSLSTGMETQYF,TGTGCCAGCAGCTTGTCGACAGGGATGGAGACCCAGTACTTC
few,TRBJ2-4,TRBV7-9,15,-,CASSPGQVAKNIQYF,TGTGCCAGCAGCCCGGGACAAGTCGCCAAAAACATTCAGTACTTC
once,TRBJ2-5,TRBV5-1,12,-,CASRRDSETQYF,TGCGCCAGCAGACGGGACTCCGAGACCCAGTACTTC
many,TRBJ1-6,TRBV7-2,14,-,CASSRDGNNSPLHF,TGTGCCAGCAGTAGGGACGGAAACAATTCACCCCTCCACTTT
few,TRBJ2-1,TRBV20-1,15,-,CSATHPPFGGNEQFF,TGCAGTGCTACCCACCCTCCATTTGGCGGCAATGAGCAGTTCTTC
few,TRBJ1-5,TRBV10-3,13,-,CAISERGDQPQHF,TGTGCCATCAGTGAGAGGGGAGACCAGCCCCAGCATTTT